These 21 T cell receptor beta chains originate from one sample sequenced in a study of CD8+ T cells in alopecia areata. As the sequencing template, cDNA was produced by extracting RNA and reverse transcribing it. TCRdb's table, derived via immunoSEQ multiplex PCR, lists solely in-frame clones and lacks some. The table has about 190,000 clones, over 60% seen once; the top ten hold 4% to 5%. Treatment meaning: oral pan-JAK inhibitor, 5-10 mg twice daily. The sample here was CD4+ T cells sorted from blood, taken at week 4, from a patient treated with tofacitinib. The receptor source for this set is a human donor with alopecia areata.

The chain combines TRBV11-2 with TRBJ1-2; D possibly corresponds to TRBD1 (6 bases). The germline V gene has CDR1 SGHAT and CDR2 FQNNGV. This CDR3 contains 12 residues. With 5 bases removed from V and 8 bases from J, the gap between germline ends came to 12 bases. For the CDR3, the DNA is TGTGCCAGCAGCCCGCAGGGGAAGGGCTACACCTTC. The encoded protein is CASSPQGKGYTF.

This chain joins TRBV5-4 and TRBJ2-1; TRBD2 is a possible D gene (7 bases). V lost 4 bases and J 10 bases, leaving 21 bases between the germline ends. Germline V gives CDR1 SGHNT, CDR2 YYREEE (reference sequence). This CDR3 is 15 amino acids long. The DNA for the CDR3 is TGTGCCAGCAGCCTGGGGCTGTTCGGGGGGCCCGAGCAGTTCTTC. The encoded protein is CASSLGLFGGPEQFF.

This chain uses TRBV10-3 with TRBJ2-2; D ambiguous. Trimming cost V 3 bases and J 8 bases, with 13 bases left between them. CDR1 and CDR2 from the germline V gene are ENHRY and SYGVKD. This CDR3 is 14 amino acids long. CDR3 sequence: CAISDPSRSGELFF. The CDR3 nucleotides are TGTGCCATCAGTGATCCGTCGAGGTCGGGGGAGCTGTTTTTT.

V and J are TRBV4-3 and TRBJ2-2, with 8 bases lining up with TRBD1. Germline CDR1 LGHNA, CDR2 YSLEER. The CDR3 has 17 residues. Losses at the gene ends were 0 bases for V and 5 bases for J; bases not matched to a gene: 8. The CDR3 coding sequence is TGCGCCAGCAGCCAAGAGGGGGGACAGGTTGGGACCGGGGAGCTGTTTTTT. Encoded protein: CASSQEGGQVGTGELFF.

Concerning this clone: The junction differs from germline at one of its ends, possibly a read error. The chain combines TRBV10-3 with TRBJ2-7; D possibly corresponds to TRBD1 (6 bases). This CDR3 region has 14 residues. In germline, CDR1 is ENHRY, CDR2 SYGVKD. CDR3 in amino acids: CAISAPGQPYEQYF. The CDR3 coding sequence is TGTGCCATCAGTGCCCCCGGACAGCCCTACGAGCAATACTTC.

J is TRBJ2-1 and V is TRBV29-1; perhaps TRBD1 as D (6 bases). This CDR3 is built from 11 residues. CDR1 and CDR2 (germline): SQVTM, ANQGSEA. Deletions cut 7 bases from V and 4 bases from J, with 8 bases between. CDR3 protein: CSATGYNEQFF. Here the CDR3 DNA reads TGCAGCGCGACAGGTTACAATGAGCAGTTCTTC.

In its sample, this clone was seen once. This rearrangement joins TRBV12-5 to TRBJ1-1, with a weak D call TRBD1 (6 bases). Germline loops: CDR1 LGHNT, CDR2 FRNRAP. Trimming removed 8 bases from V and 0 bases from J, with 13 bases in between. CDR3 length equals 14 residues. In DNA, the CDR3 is TGTGCTAGTTTCGCAGGGGTTATGAACACTGAAGCTTTCTTT. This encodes CASFAGVMNTEAFF.

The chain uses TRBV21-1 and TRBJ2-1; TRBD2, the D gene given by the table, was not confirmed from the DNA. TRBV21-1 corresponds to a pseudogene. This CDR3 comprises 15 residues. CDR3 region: CASSSRSRSGNEQFF. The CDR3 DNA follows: TGTGCCAGCAGCTCCCGGTCCCGGTCCGGCAATGAGCAGTTCTTC.

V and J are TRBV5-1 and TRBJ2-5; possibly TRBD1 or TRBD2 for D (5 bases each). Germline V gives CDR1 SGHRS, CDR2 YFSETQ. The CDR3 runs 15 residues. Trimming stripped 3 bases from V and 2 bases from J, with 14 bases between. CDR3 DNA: TGCGCCAGCAGCTGGACCGGGACGGCACAAGAGACCCAGTACTTC. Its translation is CASSWTGTAQETQYF.

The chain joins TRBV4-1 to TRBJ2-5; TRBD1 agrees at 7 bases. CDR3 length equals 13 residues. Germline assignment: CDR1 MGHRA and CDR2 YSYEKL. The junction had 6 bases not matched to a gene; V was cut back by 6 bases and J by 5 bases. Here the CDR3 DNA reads TGCGCCAGCAGTCAGGGACAGTCGGAGACCCAGTACTTC. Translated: CASSQGQSETQYF.

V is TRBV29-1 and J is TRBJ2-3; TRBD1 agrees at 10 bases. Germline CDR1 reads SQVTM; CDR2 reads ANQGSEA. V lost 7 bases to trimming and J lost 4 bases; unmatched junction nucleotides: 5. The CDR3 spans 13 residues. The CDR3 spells CSASGTGADTQYF. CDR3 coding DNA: TGCAGCGCAAGCGGGACAGGGGCAGATACGCAGTATTTT.

CDR3: CSVVPGQGGNEQFF. In DNA, the CDR3 is TGCAGCGTTGTTCCCGGACAGGGCGGGAATGAGCAGTTCTTC. This chain joins TRBV29-1 and TRBJ2-1; 8 bases are shared with TRBD1. The CDR3 has 14 residues. CDR1 is SQVTM and CDR2 is ANQGSEA in the germline V gene. Germline trimming cut 4 bases from V and 7 bases from J; bases unmatched to any gene: 9.

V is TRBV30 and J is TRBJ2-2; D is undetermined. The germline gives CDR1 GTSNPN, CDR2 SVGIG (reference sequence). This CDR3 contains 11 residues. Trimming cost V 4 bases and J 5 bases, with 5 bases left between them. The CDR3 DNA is TGTGCCTGGAAAGGAACCGGGGAGCTGTTTTTT. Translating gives CAWKGTGELFF. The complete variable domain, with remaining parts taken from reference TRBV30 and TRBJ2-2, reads SQTIHQWPATLVQPVGSPLSLECTVEGTSNPNLYWYRQAAGRGLQLLFYSVGIGQISSEVPQNLSASRPQDRQFILSSKKLLLSDSGFYLCAWKGTGELFFGEGSRLTVL.

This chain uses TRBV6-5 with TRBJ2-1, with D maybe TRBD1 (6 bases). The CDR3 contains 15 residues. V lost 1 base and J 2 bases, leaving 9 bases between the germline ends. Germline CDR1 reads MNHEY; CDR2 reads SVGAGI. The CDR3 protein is CASSYYGQPYNEQFF. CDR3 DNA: TGTGCCAGCAGTTACTACGGACAGCCCTACAATGAGCAGTTCTTC.

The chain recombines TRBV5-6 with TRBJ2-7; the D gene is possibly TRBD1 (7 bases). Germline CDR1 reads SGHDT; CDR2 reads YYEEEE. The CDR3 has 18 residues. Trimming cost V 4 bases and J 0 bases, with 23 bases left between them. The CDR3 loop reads CASSQRFPTGDSSYEQYF. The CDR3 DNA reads TGTGCCAGCAGCCAGAGATTTCCCACGGGGGACAGCTCCTACGAGCAGTACTTC.

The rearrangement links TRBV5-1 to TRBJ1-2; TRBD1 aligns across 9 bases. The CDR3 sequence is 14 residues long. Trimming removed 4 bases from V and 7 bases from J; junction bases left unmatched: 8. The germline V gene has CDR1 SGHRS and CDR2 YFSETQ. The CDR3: CASSRPGQGPGYTF. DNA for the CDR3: TGCGCCAGCAGCAGACCGGGACAGGGACCTGGCTACACCTTC.

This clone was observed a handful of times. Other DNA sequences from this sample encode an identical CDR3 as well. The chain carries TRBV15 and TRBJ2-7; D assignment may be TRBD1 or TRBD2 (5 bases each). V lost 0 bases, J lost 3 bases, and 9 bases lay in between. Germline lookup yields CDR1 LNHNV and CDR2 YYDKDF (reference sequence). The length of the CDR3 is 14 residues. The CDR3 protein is CATSRDLGGYEQYF. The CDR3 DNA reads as TGTGCCACCAGCAGAGATCTTGGGGGCTACGAGCAGTACTTC.

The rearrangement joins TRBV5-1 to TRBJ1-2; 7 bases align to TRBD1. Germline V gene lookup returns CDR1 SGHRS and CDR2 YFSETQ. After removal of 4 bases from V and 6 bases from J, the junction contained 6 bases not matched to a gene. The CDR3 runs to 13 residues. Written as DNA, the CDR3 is TGCGCCAGCAGCCAACAAGACAGGGATGGCTACACCTTC. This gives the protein CASSQQDRDGYTF.

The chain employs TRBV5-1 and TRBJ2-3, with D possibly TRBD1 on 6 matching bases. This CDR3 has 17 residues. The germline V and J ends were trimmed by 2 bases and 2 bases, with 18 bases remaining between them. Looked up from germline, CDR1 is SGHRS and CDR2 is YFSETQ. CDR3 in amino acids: CASSLQSGARYTDTQYF. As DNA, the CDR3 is TGCGCCAGCAGCTTACAATCAGGGGCAAGGTACACAGATACGCAGTATTTT.

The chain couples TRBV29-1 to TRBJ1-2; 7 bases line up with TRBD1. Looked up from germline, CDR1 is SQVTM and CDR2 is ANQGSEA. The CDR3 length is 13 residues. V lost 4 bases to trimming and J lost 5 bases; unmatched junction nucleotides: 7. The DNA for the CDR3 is TGCAGCGTTGGCCAGGGGGAGGCTTATGGCTACACCTTC. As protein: CSVGQGEAYGYTF.

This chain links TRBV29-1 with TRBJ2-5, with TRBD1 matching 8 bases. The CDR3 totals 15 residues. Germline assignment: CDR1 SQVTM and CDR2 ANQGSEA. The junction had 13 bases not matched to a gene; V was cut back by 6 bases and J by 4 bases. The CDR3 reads CSVGDRFRLGETQYF. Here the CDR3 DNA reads TGCAGCGTGGGGGACAGGTTTCGGCTCGGAGAGACCCAGTACTTC.